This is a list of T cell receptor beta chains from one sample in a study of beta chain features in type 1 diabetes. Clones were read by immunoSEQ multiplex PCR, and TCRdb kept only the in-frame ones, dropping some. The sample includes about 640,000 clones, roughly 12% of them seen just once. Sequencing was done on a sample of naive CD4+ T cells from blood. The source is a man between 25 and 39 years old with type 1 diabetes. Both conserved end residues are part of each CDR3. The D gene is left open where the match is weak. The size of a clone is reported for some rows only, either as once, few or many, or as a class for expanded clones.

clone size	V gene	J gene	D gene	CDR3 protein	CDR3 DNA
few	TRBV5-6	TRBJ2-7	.	CASSLGKGPSYEQYF	TGTGCCAGCAGCTTGGGAAAGGGACCATCCTACGAGCAGTACTTC
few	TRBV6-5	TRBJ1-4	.	CASSPNRDGEKLFF	TGTGCCAGCAGTCCCAACAGGGATGGGGAAAAACTGTTTTTT
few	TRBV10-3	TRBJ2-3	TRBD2	CAISDWTSGGAVDTQYF	TGTGCCATCAGTGACTGGACTAGCGGGGGGGCAGTAGATACGCAGTATTTT
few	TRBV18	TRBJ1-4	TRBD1	CASSPGQNNEKLFF	TGTGCCAGCTCACCGGGACAGAATAATGAAAAACTGTTTTTT
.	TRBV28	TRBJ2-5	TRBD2	CASSSPGGAKETQYF	TGTGCCAGCAGTTCCCCCGGGGGGGCTAAAGAGACCCAGTACTTC
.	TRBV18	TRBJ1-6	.	CASSPISNSPLHF	TGTGCCAGCTCACCTATTTCTAATTCACCCCTCCACTTT
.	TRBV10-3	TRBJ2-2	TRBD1	CATMAGQGNINTGELFF	TGTGCCACCATGGCGGGACAGGGAAACATCAACACCGGGGAGCTGTTTTTT
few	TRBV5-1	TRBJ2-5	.	CASSLGTVQETQYF	TGCGCCAGCAGCTTGGGGACAGTCCAAGAGACCCAGTACTTC
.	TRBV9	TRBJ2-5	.	CASSVGPGARLLQETQYF	TGTGCCAGCAGCGTAGGTCCGGGGGCCCGCTTATTACAAGAGACCCAGTACTTC
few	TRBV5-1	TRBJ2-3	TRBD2	CASSLNGLATVGPDTQYF	TGCGCCAGCAGTCTCAACGGACTAGCGACGGTTGGCCCAGATACGCAGTATTTT
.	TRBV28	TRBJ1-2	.	CASSLTVEVGYTF	TGTGCCAGCAGTTTAACGGTGGAGGTCGGCTACACCTTC
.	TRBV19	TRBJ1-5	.	CASSRYLRDHQPQHF	TGTGCCAGTAGTAGATATCTCAGGGATCATCAGCCCCAGCATTTT
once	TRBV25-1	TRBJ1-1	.	CASSENPGSQTGTEAFF	TGTGCCAGCAGTGAAAATCCCGGGTCTCAGACAGGCACTGAAGCTTTCTTT
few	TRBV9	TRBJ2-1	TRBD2	CASSAGLAHYNEQFF	TGTGCCAGCAGCGCGGGACTAGCGCACTACAATGAGCAGTTCTTC
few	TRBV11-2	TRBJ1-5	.	CASSPQGLNQPQHF	TGTGCCAGCAGCCCACAGGGTTTGAATCAGCCCCAGCATTTT
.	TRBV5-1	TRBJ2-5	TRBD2	CASSLEGTSEETQYF	TGCGCCAGCAGCTTGGAGGGGACTAGCGAAGAGACCCAGTACTTC
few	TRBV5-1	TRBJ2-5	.	CASSRLQNVETQYF	TGCGCCAGCAGCCGCCTGCAGAATGTGGAGACCCAGTACTTC
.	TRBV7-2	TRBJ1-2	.	CASSRGPVVYGYTF	TGTGCCAGCAGCCGAGGACCGGTGGTTTATGGCTACACCTTC
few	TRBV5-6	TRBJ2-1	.	CASSRVNEQFF	TGTGCCAGCAGCAGGGTTAATGAGCAGTTCTTC
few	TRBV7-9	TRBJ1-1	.	CASSPRGPTYEAFF	TGTGCCAGCAGCCCCCGGGGACCGACTTACGAAGCTTTCTTT
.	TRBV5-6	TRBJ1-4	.	CASSPDSPTNEKLFF	TGTGCCAGCAGCCCCGACAGCCCAACTAATGAAAAACTGTTTTTT
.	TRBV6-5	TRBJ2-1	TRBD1	CASSATGVQFF	TGTGCCAGCAGTGCCACAGGGGTGCAGTTCTTC
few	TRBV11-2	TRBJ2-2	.	CASSQGNSNTGELFF	TGTGCCAGCAGCCAGGGAAATTCGAACACCGGGGAGCTGTTTTTT
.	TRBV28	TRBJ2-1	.	CASSFLGGQFF	TGTGCCAGCAGTTTTCTGGGTGGGCAGTTCTTC
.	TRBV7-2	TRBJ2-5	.	CASSQMEETQYF	TGTGCCAGCAGCCAGATGGAAGAGACCCAGTACTTC
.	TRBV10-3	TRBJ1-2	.	CATQGKDGYTF	TGTGCCACCCAGGGGAAGGATGGCTACACCTTC
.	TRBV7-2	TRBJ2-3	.	CASSRLEGLIGTDTQYF	TGTGCCAGCAGCCGACTGGAGGGTCTGATAGGCACAGATACGCAGTATTTT
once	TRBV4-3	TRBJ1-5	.	CASSHRPGSNQPQHF	TGCGCCAGCAGCCACCGCCCGGGAAGCAATCAGCCCCAGCATTTT
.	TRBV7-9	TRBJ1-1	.	CASSPIGFIGLGAFF	TGTGCCAGCAGCCCGATTGGTTTTATCGGCCTCGGAGCTTTCTTT
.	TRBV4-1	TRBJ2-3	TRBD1	CASSQLTGGADTQYF	TGCGCCAGCAGCCAGTTGACAGGGGGCGCAGATACGCAGTATTTT
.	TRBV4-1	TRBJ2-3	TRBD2	CASSQGRGDWATDTQYF	TGCGCCAGCAGCCAAGGGCGGGGGGATTGGGCCACAGATACGCAGTATTTT
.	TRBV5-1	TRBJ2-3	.	CASSSQPSTDTQYF	TGCGCCAGCAGCTCTCAACCAAGCACAGATACGCAGTATTTT
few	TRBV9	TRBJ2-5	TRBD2	CASSVEASGGASVETQYF	TGTGCCAGCAGCGTAGAGGCTAGCGGGGGGGCGTCGGTTGAGACCCAGTACTTC
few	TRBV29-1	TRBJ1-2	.	CSVERSDSLYGYTF	TGCAGCGTTGAACGGTCTGATTCATTATATGGCTACACCTTC
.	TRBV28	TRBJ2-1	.	CASSLGHRPRTEQFF	TGTGCCAGCAGTCTCGGACACAGGCCCAGAACTGAGCAGTTCTTC
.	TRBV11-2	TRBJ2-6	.	CASSLASSGANVLTF	TGTGCCAGCAGCTTAGCAAGCTCTGGGGCCAACGTCCTGACTTTC
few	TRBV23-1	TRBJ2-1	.	CASSQSRDRQYNEQFF	TGCGCCAGCAGTCAATCACGCGACAGGCAATACAATGAGCAGTTCTTC
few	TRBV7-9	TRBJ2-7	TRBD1	CASTPGQRSSYEQYF	TGTGCCAGCACCCCGGGACAGAGAAGCTCCTACGAGCAGTACTTC
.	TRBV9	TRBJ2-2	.	CASSVAGTPVLTGELFF	TGTGCCAGCAGCGTGGCCGGGACACCTGTCCTGACCGGGGAGCTGTTTTTT
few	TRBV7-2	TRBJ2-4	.	CASSPQVSSYPNIQYF	TGTGCCAGCAGCCCTCAGGTGTCGTCCTACCCAAACATTCAGTACTTC
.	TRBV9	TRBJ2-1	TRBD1	CASSVGQGDEQFF	TGTGCCAGCAGCGTAGGACAGGGTGATGAGCAGTTCTTC
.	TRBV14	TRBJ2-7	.	CASSRQSYEQYF	TGTGCCAGCAGCCGACAATCCTACGAGCAGTACTTC
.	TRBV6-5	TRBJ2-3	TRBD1	CATDPGQGLTDTQYF	TGTGCCACGGATCCGGGACAGGGCCTCACAGATACGCAGTATTTT
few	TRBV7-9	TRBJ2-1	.	CASSQTGSSYNEQFF	TGTGCCAGCAGCCAGACGGGGAGCTCCTACAATGAGCAGTTCTTC